This T cell receptor (beta chain) was captured by sequencing in a study of response to subunit inactivated influenza vaccine. Whole-study findings and limits: T cells newly recruited by each seasonal influenza vaccination are few, the authors suggested.

Of note for this clonotype: The target antigen is unknown.

Via MiXCR, TCRdb re-called the RT-PCR reads, giving one row per CDR3 protein. This sample has a few hundred thousand distinct CDR3 sequences, with 20% to 25% found just once. V lost 0 bases and J lost 4, with 9 bases in between. The CDR3 has 14 residues. In germline, CDR1 is LGHNA, CDR2 YNFKEQ. The receptor was derived from a man between 50 and 75 years old who received an inactivated influenza vaccine. The V gene is TRBV4-2, the J gene TRBJ1-1, with a tentative D call TRBD1 (6 bases). The sample here was PBMCs from blood, taken approximately 22 months after vaccination. CDR3 sequence: CASSQDIGGTEAFF. The CDR3 DNA follows: TGTGCCAGCAGCCAAGATATAGGGGGCACTGAAGCTTTCTTT.